The rows below give T cell receptor beta chains drawn from one sample of a study of post-analysis software for immune sequencing data. TCRdb reanalysed the PCR reads using MiXCR and keeps one entry per CDR3 protein. The table records fewer than 550,000 distinct CDR3 sequences, roughly 34% of them present only once. Specimen: blood. Receptor source: a girl younger than 18 with multiple sclerosis. Both conserved end residues are part of each CDR3.

CDR3: CASRGQGWNYGYTF; V: TRBV7-9
CDR3: CSAGKRSGLFYEQYF; V: TRBV20-1
CDR3: CSAPYGLTGDSSYNEQFF; V: TRBV20-1
CDR3: CASRRSRNTEAFF; V: TRBV7-9
CDR3: CASSLEGGNQPQHF; V: TRBV5-1
CDR3: CASSRPGTGTEAFF; V: TRBV7-9
CDR3: CASRSGTTYEQYF; V: TRBV12-3/TRBV12-4
CDR3: CASSPGDGTDTQYF; V: TRBV28
CDR3: CSASDPANYGYTF; V: TRBV20-1
CDR3: CASSLSGTTAKNIQYF; V: TRBV5-1
CDR3: CASSHRTGFNYGYTF; V: TRBV4-1
CDR3: CSLANTGELFF; V: TRBV20-1
CDR3: CASSQSVGTPTYEQYF; V: TRBV4-1
CDR3: CASSAEGSYEQYF; V: TRBV6-1
CDR3: CASSLRLAGGETQYF; V: TRBV9
CDR3: CASSLDTANYGYTF; V: TRBV5-1
CDR3: CASSSDWGGRWANYGYTF; V: TRBV12-3/TRBV12-4
CDR3: CASSFLRQIGELFF; V: TRBV5-6
CDR3: CASSATSGYTGELFF; V: TRBV5-1
CDR3: CASSQLGNTGTNVLTF; V: TRBV3-1
CDR3: CASSFRRGGNQPQHF; V: TRBV7-2
CDR3: CSARGTGNYYGYTF; V: TRBV20-1
CDR3: CASSPLPLLAGDTGELFF; V: TRBV5-1
CDR3: CASSQASPLYYEQYF; V: TRBV14
CDR3: CASSPWASGGEQFF; V: TRBV7-2
CDR3: CASSRQDGHNSPLHF; V: TRBV6-5
CDR3: CSAKTGGFSNQPQHF; V: TRBV20-1
CDR3: CASSPPGTGGYEQYF; V: TRBV5-1
CDR3: CASSDSGQAPSWGGIQYF; V: TRBV25-1
CDR3: CASLLETQYF; V: TRBV18
CDR3: CATSRGNIGGAGYGYTF; V: TRBV15
CDR3: CSARAGGTNSYEQYF; V: TRBV20-1
CDR3: CAISEGIAYNEQFF; V: TRBV10-3
CDR3: CAISDPDRAEEAFF; V: TRBV10-3
CDR3: CASSLVGGFYNEQYF; V: TRBV5-1
CDR3: CASHPTVTADTQYF; V: TRBV12-3/TRBV12-4
CDR3: CSVGDRGQGRMNTEAFF; V: TRBV29-1
CDR3: CATSRLNSPGQGIYGYTF; V: TRBV15
CDR3: CASAGTGGWTGERFF; V: TRBV27
CDR3: CSALRDWASTDTQYF; V: TRBV20-1
CDR3: CSGSAGQETQYF; V: TRBV29-1